This TCR beta chain was recorded in a study of human T cells and chemical hapten exposure. Unique molecular identifiers were attached to individual cDNA molecules during library preparation. Original processing methods: Samples contained a median of roughly 99,000 TCRs, with a range of about 23,224 to 690,600. One entry per CDR3 protein, called by TCRdb with MiXCR from the RACE reads. Here the V and J calls rest on TCRdb's processing, not on the authors' analysis. The table shows approximately 81,000 distinct CDR3 sequences, with over 8.5% occurring only once. There are 14 residues in the CDR3. Trimming removed 4 bases from V and 6 bases from J, with 14 bases in between. Germline V gene sequence: CDR1 SGHNT, CDR2 YENEEA. General study findings and limits: Following DPC sensitization, TCRs present above 1 in 1000 frequency showed no change.

A remark on this clonotype: Its specificity is unknown.

The time point was: healthy volunteer bleed at 6 weeks. Sequencing started from total RNA isolated from unfractionated whole blood. The clonotype originates from a male donor in good health. Some clones in this sample may be carry-over from other donors' samples. The rearrangement links TRBV11-3 to TRBJ2-3; D possibly corresponds to TRBD1 (5 bases). Material for sequencing was whole blood. In nucleotides, the CDR3 is TGTGCCAGCAGCTCAACGACAGATATGGATACGCAGTATTTT. It specifies CASSSTTDMDTQYF. Based on the CDR3 plus reference TRBV11-3 and TRBJ2-3, the full variable domain is EAGVVQSPRYKIIEKKQPVAFWCNPISGHNTLYWYLQNLGQGPELLIRYENEEAVDDSQLPKDRFSAERLKGVDSTLKIQPAELGDSAVYLCASSSTTDMDTQYFGPGTRLTVL.